This entry lists 7 T cell receptor beta chains sequenced from one sample in a study of T cells after yellow fever vaccination. From the 5' RACE reads, TCRdb called clonotypes with MiXCR, one entry per CDR3 protein. In the table there are under 400,000 distinct CDR3 sequences, around a tenth of which are singletons. Source: PBMCs, taken on the day of the first yellow fever vaccination. These receptors were obtained from a man between 18 and 29 years old who received the YFV17D yellow fever vaccine.

This clonotype has only a few counts. J is TRBJ2-5 and V is TRBV12-3 or TRBV12-4; D tentatively fits TRBD1 or TRBD2 (5 bases each). The CDR3 spans 16 residues. V shed 3 bases and J shed 2 bases, with 16 bases lying between them. The CDR3 spells CASSFMTTGLQETQYF. In DNA form, the CDR3 reads TGTGCCAGCAGTTTTATGACCACGGGGCTTCAAGAGACCCAGTACTTC.

This clonotype showed up many times. The chain joins TRBV20-1 to TRBJ2-5; 12 nucleotides align to TRBD2. Unmatched junction bases numbered 14, after V lost 4 bases and J lost 5 bases. The germline V gene has CDR1 DFQATT and CDR2 SNEGSKA (reference sequence). There are 17 residues in the CDR3. DNA of the CDR3: TGCAGTGCTATCAGACTAGCGGGGGCCCACGGAAGGGAGACCCAGTACTTC. It translates to CSAIRLAGAHGRETQYF.

This rearrangement joins TRBV19 to TRBJ2-7; 12 bases line up with TRBD1. CDR3 length equals 15 residues. V trimming: 3 bases; J trimming: 1 base; junction bases outside the gene matches: 1. CDR1 and CDR2 from the germline V gene are LNHDA and SQIVND (reference sequence). The CDR3 bases are TGTGCCAGTAGTATGGGACAGGGGGCATCCTACGAGCAGTACTTC. Its translation: CASSMGQGASYEQYF.

This clonotype has a handful of counts. This rearrangement joins TRBV6-1 to TRBJ2-5; 10 bases fit TRBD2. After removal of 7 bases from V and 1 base from J, the junction contained 6 bases not matched to a gene. Germline V gene data show CDR1 as MNHNS and CDR2 as SASEGT. This CDR3 has 15 residues. The CDR3 coding sequence is TGTGCCAGCACCGGGGCTAGCGGGGGCCAAGAGACCCAGTACTTC. Translating it yields CASTGASGGQETQYF.

This clonotype was seen a handful of times. This chain connects TRBV19 to TRBJ1-1; D remains unclear. Germline V gene sequence: CDR1 LNHDA, CDR2 SQIVND (reference sequence). The CDR3 covers 15 residues. The V end was cut by 5 bases, the J end by 0 bases, with 13 bases between. As DNA, the CDR3 is TGTGCCAGTAGTGACCGCGGGCGTTTGAACACTGAAGCTTTCTTT. Its protein is CASSDRGRLNTEAFF.

The rearrangement joins TRBV7-2 to TRBJ2-5; D not certain. This CDR3 is 14 amino acids long. The germline V and J ends were trimmed by 6 bases and 1 base, with 12 bases remaining between them. Germline-derived CDR1 and CDR2 are SGHTA and FQGNSA. The CDR3 here is CASSPATRQETQYF. CDR3 nucleotides: TGTGCCAGCAGTCCTGCGACACGCCAAGAGACCCAGTACTTC.

The V and J genes are TRBV7-2 and TRBJ2-1; TRBD2 might be the D (5 bases). The ends were cut back, 5 bases at V and 6 bases at J, with 14 bases in the middle. The CDR3 contains 14 residues. Per the germline V gene, CDR1 is SGHTA and CDR2 is FQGNSA. The chain's CDR3 is CASSPAVEGNEQFF. The CDR3 nucleotides are TGTGCCAGCAGCCCCGCGGTAGAGGGCAATGAGCAGTTCTTC. The variable domain in full, with the rest retrieved from reference TRBV7-2 and TRBJ2-1, is GAGVSQSPSNKVTEKGKDVELRCDPISGHTALYWYRQSLGQGLEFLIYFQGNSAPDKSGLPSDRFSAERTGGSVSTLTIQRTQQEDSAVYLCASSPAVEGNEQFFGPGTRLTVL.